This TCR beta chain was profiled in a study of cytomegalovirus exposure and HLA in healthy donors. Primers: 60 Vbeta forward and 13 Jbeta reverse. Generated by immunoSEQ multiplex PCR, the TCRdb table keeps only in-frame clones and is missing some. The data hold 80,000 or so clones, with roughly a tenth observed a single time. A few counts support this clone. This CDR3 is built from 16 residues. After removal of 3 bases from V and 4 bases from J, the junction contained 5 bases not matched to a gene. Germline lookup yields CDR1 LNHDA and CDR2 SQIVND (reference sequence). This receptor was identified in a man in his 60s in good health and CMV-seropositive. Sequencing was done on a sample of PBMCs. The V call is TRBV19, the J call TRBJ2-2; TRBD2 matches at 10 bases. The CDR3 spells CASSMSGRAGTGELFF. CDR3 DNA: TGTGCCAGTAGTATGAGCGGGAGGGCCGGCACCGGGGAGCTGTTTTTT.